Following are 23 T cell receptor beta chains from one sample sequenced in a study of blood T cell repertoires in COVID-19. Assay: immunoSEQ multiplex PCR; the TCRdb copy retains only in-frame clones and omits some. Of 200,000 to 300,000 clones in the sample, approximately 89% were seen once. Sequencing was carried out using PBMCs or T cells enriched from blood (not recorded which). Receptor source: a woman aged 40 to 50 with acute COVID-19.

Concerning this clone itself: Relative to the germline gene, one junction end is altered; a read error may explain this. V usage is TRBV20-1 and J usage is TRBJ2-3; D not certain. CDR1 is DFQATT, CDR2 SNEGSKA, per germline (reference sequence). The CDR3 extends over 11 amino acids. The CDR3 coding sequence is TGTCGACCTGGGCTCACAGATACGCAGTATTTT. It codes for CRPGLTDTQYF.

The V and J genes are TRBV15 and TRBJ2-3, with 8 bases aligning to TRBD2. CDR1 is LNHNV and CDR2 is YYDKDF in the germline V gene (reference sequence). V shed 5 bases and J 3 bases; nucleotides not matched to a gene: 4. CDR3 length: 14 amino acids. For the CDR3, the DNA is TGTGCCACCAGCGACTCGGGAGGGACAGATACGCAGTATTTT. Protein sequence: CATSDSGGTDTQYF.

The chain couples TRBV3-1 (or the pseudogene TRBV3-2) to TRBJ2-1; D possibly corresponds to TRBD2 (5 bases). The V gene lost 1 base and the J gene lost 7 bases, with 8 bases spanning the gap. Germline V gene sequence: CDR1 LGHDT, CDR2 YNNKEL (reference sequence). This CDR3 spans 13 amino acids. CDR3 region: CASSQVTGNEQFF. The CDR3 DNA follows: TGTGCCAGCAGCCAAGTAACGGGAAATGAGCAGTTCTTC.

This chain joins TRBV5-1 and TRBJ1-2; the D is unclear. CDR1 and CDR2 (germline): SGHRS, YFSETQ. The CDR3 is 13 residues long. V was cut by 5 bases and J by 3 bases, with 11 bases left in between. CDR3 region: CASSPGFDYGYTF. The CDR3 coding sequence is TGCGCCAGCAGTCCCGGGTTTGACTATGGCTACACCTTC.

This chain links TRBV9 with TRBJ2-7; TRBD1 agrees at 7 bases. This CDR3 contains 14 residues. CDR1 and CDR2 from the germline V gene are SGDLS and YYNGEE. J gave up 0 bases and V 3 bases, and 3 bases lay outside the gene matches. The CDR3 DNA is TGTGCCAGCAGCGACCGGGACAGCTCCTACGAGCAGTACTTC. It yields the protein CASSDRDSSYEQYF.

The chain recombines TRBV2 with TRBJ2-7; 8 bases agree with TRBD1. This CDR3 spans 14 amino acids. Germline-derived CDR1 and CDR2 are SNHLY and FYNNEI. J was trimmed by 7 bases and V by 2 bases; bases with no gene match: 7. DNA of the CDR3: TGTGCCAGCAGTGAACAGGGGGCAAGGGGTGAGCAGTACTTC. Translated, it gives CASSEQGARGEQYF.

The chain uses TRBV28 and TRBJ1-1; 8 positions agree with TRBD1. J gave up 4 bases and V 5 bases, and 6 bases lay outside the gene matches. CDR1 is MDHEN, CDR2 SYDVKM, per germline. CDR3 length: 14 amino acids. The CDR3, as DNA: TGTGCCAGCAGTCTACTTGACAGGGGCACTGAAGCTTTCTTT. This codes for CASSLLDRGTEAFF.

This clone was picked up one time. V is TRBV9 and J is TRBJ1-1, with 8 bases that match TRBD1. The CDR3 runs to 15 residues. The germline gives CDR1 SGDLS, CDR2 YYNGEE. V lost 2 bases and J lost 5; bases outside the gene matches: 8. For the CDR3, the DNA is TGTGCCAGCAGCGTCGGGACAGGAGGGGATACTGAAGCTTTCTTT. This sequence encodes CASSVGTGGDTEAFF.

The chain has TRBV19 and TRBJ2-1; no reliable D call. The V gene's germline CDR1 is LNHDA and CDR2 SQIVND (reference sequence). V was trimmed by 3 bases and J by 9 bases, leaving 9 bases between them. The CDR3 is made up of 12 amino acids. The DNA for the CDR3 is TGTGCCAGTAGTATTAATCAGCGTGAGCAGTTCTTC. Encoded protein: CASSINQREQFF.

V is TRBV24-1 and J is TRBJ2-7; 11 nucleotides align to TRBD1. The J segment lost 3 bases and the V segment lost 5 bases, leaving 5 bases of the junction unmatched. This CDR3 region has 15 residues. Germline V gene data show CDR1 as KGHDR and CDR2 as SFDVKD. The CDR3 reads CATSVLGTGGYEQYF. DNA for the CDR3: TGTGCCACCAGTGTCCTCGGGACAGGGGGCTACGAGCAGTACTTC.

The chain uses TRBV28 and TRBJ2-5, with D perhaps matching TRBD1 (6 bases). The CDR3 spans 14 residues. Germline V gives CDR1 MDHEN, CDR2 SYDVKM. Trimming shortened V by 8 bases and J by 2 bases, and 15 bases separated the two germline ends. CDR3 nucleotides: TGTGCCAGCCATGATGGGGGCTTTCAAGAGACCCAGTACTTC. Its translation: CASHDGGFQETQYF. The full variable domain, in which reference TRBV28 and TRBJ2-5 provide the parts outside the CDR3, is DVKVTQSSRYLVKRTGEKVFLECVQDMDHENMFWYRQDPGLGLRLIYFSYDVKMKEKGDIPEGYSVSREKKERFSLILESASTNQTSMYLCASHDGGFQETQYFGPGTRLLVL.

The V and J genes are TRBV29-1 and TRBJ1-1; possible D gene TRBD1, 6 bases. This CDR3 spans 12 amino acids. The germline gives CDR1 SQVTM, CDR2 ANQGSEA. Trimming removed 4 bases from V and 4 bases from J, with 10 bases in between. CDR3 sequence: CSVGRGTTEAFF. The CDR3, as DNA: TGCAGCGTTGGAAGGGGGACCACTGAAGCTTTCTTT. The full variable domain, its missing parts supplied by reference TRBV29-1 and TRBJ1-1, is SAVISQKPSRDICQRGTSLTIQCQVDSQVTMMFWYRQQPGQSLTLIATANQGSEATYESGFVIDKFPISRPNLTFSTLTVSNMSPEDSSIYLCSVGRGTTEAFFGQGTRLTVV.

As DNA, the CDR3 is TGTGCCAGCAGCCGATGGACAGGGGATAACTATGGCTACACCTTC. This gives the protein CASSRWTGDNYGYTF. The chain employs TRBV27 and TRBJ1-2; 9 bases line up with TRBD1. Trimming at V came to 6 bases and at J to 1 base, leaving 6 bases not matched to a gene. Germline CDR1 reads MNHEY; CDR2 reads SMNVEV (reference sequence). This CDR3 region has 15 residues.

The rearrangement links TRBV21-1 to TRBJ1-3; the D segment call TRBD1 is taken from the table without a DNA check. TRBV21-1 is termed a pseudogene. The CDR3 consists of 19 residues. CDR3 in DNA: TGTGCCAGCAGCCGGTTCCCTCAGGGGTCCTCCTACTCTGGAAACACCATATATTTT. It translates to CASSRFPQGSSYSGNTIYF.

This chain uses TRBV18 with TRBJ2-1; TRBD1 aligns across 11 bases. Germline CDR1 is KGHSH and CDR2 is LQKENI. This CDR3 region has 16 residues. The V and J ends lost 3 bases and 2 bases, in that order; junction bases with no gene match: 3. CDR3 nucleotide sequence: TGTGCCAGCTCACCTGGGGGACAGGGGGCCTACAATGAGCAGTTCTTC. Its protein product is CASSPGGQGAYNEQFF.

The chain uses TRBV27 and TRBJ1-2; 10 bases line up with TRBD1. CDR3 size: 12 residues. The V gene's germline CDR1 is MNHEY and CDR2 SMNVEV (reference sequence). With 5 bases clipped from V and 10 bases from J, the junction kept 4 bases outside the gene matches. CDR3 in amino acids: CASSPGTGVYTF. Here the CDR3 DNA reads TGTGCCAGCAGTCCCGGGACAGGGGTCTACACCTTC.

This chain links TRBV9 with TRBJ2-1; TRBD2 is a possible D gene (6 bases). Germline CDR1 and CDR2: SGDLS and YYNGEE. CDR3 length: 12 residues. V lost 5 bases to trimming and J lost 7 bases, with 10 bases between them. The CDR3 reads CASRGGGNEQFF. The CDR3 DNA reads TGTGCCAGCAGGGGGGGTGGAAATGAGCAGTTCTTC.

The rearrangement uses TRBV5-1 and TRBJ2-3; tentatively, D is TRBD1 (6 bases). From germline, CDR1 is SGHRS and CDR2 YFSETQ. The CDR3 loop spans 15 amino acids. Trimming pared 0 bases from V and 6 bases from J, leaving 14 bases between. The CDR3 here is CASSLGWQGRDTQYF. In nucleotides, the CDR3 is TGCGCCAGCAGCTTGGGTTGGCAGGGGCGGGATACGCAGTATTTT. The full variable domain, in which reference TRBV5-1 and TRBJ2-3 provide the parts outside the CDR3, is KAGVTQTPRYLIKTRGQQVTLSCSPISGHRSVSWYQQTPGQGLQFLFEYFSETQRNKGNFPGRFSGRQFSNSRSEMNVSTLELGDSALYLCASSLGWQGRDTQYFGPGTRLTVL.

The chain's CDR3 is CASARGGETYNEQFF. CDR3 nucleotides: TGTGCTAGTGCCCGGGGCGGGGAAACCTACAATGAGCAGTTCTTC. The chain uses TRBV12-5 and TRBJ2-1, with TRBD2 as a possible D gene (6 bases). This CDR3 is 15 amino acids long. The germline gives CDR1 LGHNT, CDR2 FRNRAP. V was shortened by 7 bases and J by 2 bases, with 15 bases between the two germline ends.

The chain joins TRBV27 to TRBJ1-2; the D gene is possibly TRBD1 (5 bases). Trimming cost V 8 bases and J 8 bases, with 21 bases left between them. The V gene's germline CDR1 is MNHEY and CDR2 SMNVEV (reference sequence). The CDR3 covers 14 residues. CDR3 sequence (DNA): TGTGCCAGCCGGGAGGGGCAGACCCCATGGGGCTACACCTTC. Encoded protein: CASREGQTPWGYTF.

The chain recombines TRBV30 with TRBJ2-1; 8 nucleotides align to TRBD2. V dropped 7 bases and J dropped 4; count of bases not matched to a gene: 6. The germline gives CDR1 GTSNPN, CDR2 SVGIG (reference sequence). This CDR3 spans 13 amino acids. CDR3 coding DNA: TGTGCCTCGCGAACTAGCGGATACAATGAGCAGTTCTTC. As protein: CASRTSGYNEQFF.

V and J are TRBV7-9 and TRBJ2-7; TRBD1 is a possible D gene (5 bases). The CDR3 spans 14 residues. Germline loops: CDR1 SEHNR, CDR2 FQNEAQ (reference sequence). V was shortened by 4 bases and J by 3 bases, with 13 bases between the two germline ends. The DNA of the CDR3 is TGTGCCAGCAGCTCGATGGCAGGGTTCTACGAGCAGTACTTC. Its protein product is CASSSMAGFYEQYF. The variable domain in full, completed from reference TRBV7-9 and TRBJ2-7, reads DTGVSQNPRHKITKRGQNVTFRCDPISEHNRLYWYRQTLGQGPEFLTYFQNEAQLEKSRLLSDRFSAERPKGSFSTLEIQRTEQGDSAMYLCASSSMAGFYEQYFGPGTRLTVT.

V usage is TRBV6-1 and J usage is TRBJ1-6; possible D gene TRBD1, 6 bases. This CDR3 comprises 15 residues. Trimming shortened V by 2 bases and J by 6 bases, and 11 bases separated the two germline ends. Per the germline V gene, CDR1 is MNHNS and CDR2 is SASEGT. This CDR3 reads CASSETGSGNSPLHF. CDR3 DNA: TGTGCCAGCAGTGAAACAGGGTCCGGTAATTCACCCCTCCACTTT.